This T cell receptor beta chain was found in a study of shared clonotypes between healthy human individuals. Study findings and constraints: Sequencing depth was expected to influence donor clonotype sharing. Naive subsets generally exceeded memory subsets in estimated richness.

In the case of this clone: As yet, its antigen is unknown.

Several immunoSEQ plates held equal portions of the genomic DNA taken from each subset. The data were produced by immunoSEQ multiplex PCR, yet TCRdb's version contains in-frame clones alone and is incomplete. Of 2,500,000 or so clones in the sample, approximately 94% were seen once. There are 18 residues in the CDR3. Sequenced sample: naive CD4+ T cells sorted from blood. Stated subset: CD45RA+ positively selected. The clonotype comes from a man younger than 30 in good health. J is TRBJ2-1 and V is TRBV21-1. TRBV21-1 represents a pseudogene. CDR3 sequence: CASSKRRRTPIKNNEQFF. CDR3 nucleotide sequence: TGTGCCAGCAGCAAACGTCGTAGGACCCCTATCAAAAACAATGAGCAGTTCTTC.